These 28 T cell receptor beta chains came from one sample sequenced in a study of lymphopenia after photon versus proton radiotherapy. Using immunoSEQ multiplex PCR, the repertoire was profiled, and TCRdb retains in-frame clones only, with some absent. This table has over 50,000 clones, 75% to 90% appearing once. The sequencing here drew on peripheral blood, taken from a patient treated with photon-based radiotherapy. The receptors come from a man aged 35-49 years with gastric cancer.

J is TRBJ1-2 and V is TRBV12-5, with no clear D. Germline CDR1 LGHNT, CDR2 FRNRAP. The CDR3 is 13 amino acids. The V end lost 2 bases, the J end lost 8 bases, and 12 bases lay between the germline ends. The CDR3 DNA follows: TGTGCTAGTGGTTTGTCTAGCCGGGAAGGCTACACCTTC. This encodes CASGLSSREGYTF. The full variable domain, with the rest looked up from reference TRBV12-5 and TRBJ1-2, is DARVTQTPRHKVTEMGQEVTMRCQPILGHNTVFWYRQTMMQGLELLAYFRNRAPLDDSGMPKDRFSAEMPDATLATLKIQPSEPRDSAVYFCASGLSSREGYTFGSGTRLTVV.

This chain joins TRBV19 and TRBJ2-1; TRBD2 is a possible D gene (7 bases). This CDR3 is 16 amino acids long. Trimming took 4 bases from V and 0 from J, leaving 13 bases between them. The germline V gene has CDR1 LNHDA and CDR2 SQIVND (reference sequence). The CDR3 DNA is TGTGCCAGTAGTAGAACGGGGGGCAGCTCCTACAATGAGCAGTTCTTC. Translated, it gives CASSRTGGSSYNEQFF.

The chain is built from TRBV30 and TRBJ2-2; 7 nucleotides match TRBD2. The V gene end was trimmed by 2 bases and the J gene end by 11 bases; junction bases not matched to a gene: 5. The germline V gene encodes CDR1 GTSNPN and CDR2 SVGIG (reference sequence). This CDR3 region has 12 residues. CDR3: CAWSPREVELFF. The DNA for the CDR3 is TGTGCCTGGAGTCCCCGGGAGGTCGAGCTGTTTTTT.

This sequence joins TRBV4-1 and TRBJ2-7; D may be TRBD1 (5 bases). The germline V gene encodes CDR1 MGHRA and CDR2 YSYEKL. The CDR3 extends over 14 amino acids. Trimming removed 1 base from V and 3 bases from J, with 10 bases in between. The CDR3 protein is CASSQVTGLYEQYF. CDR3 DNA: TGCGCCAGCAGCCAAGTCACAGGCCTCTACGAGCAGTACTTC.

The genes are TRBV6-5 and TRBJ2-2; D tentatively fits TRBD1 or TRBD2 (5 bases each). The length of the CDR3 is 16 residues. Germline loops: CDR1 MNHEY, CDR2 SVGAGI. Trimming stripped 4 bases from V and 4 bases from J, with 16 bases between. The CDR3 region is CASSSGQVPFTGELFF. DNA of the CDR3: TGTGCCAGCAGTTCGGGGCAAGTACCATTCACCGGGGAGCTGTTTTTT.

This clone has just one count. This rearrangement joins TRBV5-4 to TRBJ2-5; either TRBD1 or TRBD2 may supply D (6 bases each). CDR1 and CDR2 from the germline V gene are SGHNT and YYREEE (reference sequence). V dropped 7 bases and J dropped 0 bases, with 16 bases sitting between them. The CDR3 is 15 residues long. In DNA, the CDR3 is TGTGCCAGCGGCAGGCGGGACACGTACCAAGAGACCCAGTACTTC. Encoded protein: CASGRRDTYQETQYF.

V gene TRBV7-2 combines with J gene TRBJ1-1, with a weak D call TRBD1 (6 bases). V was trimmed by 1 base and J by 6 bases, leaving 18 bases between them. From germline, CDR1 is SGHTA and CDR2 FQGNSA. The CDR3 is made up of 16 amino acids. CDR3 protein: CASSLGFGGQRAEAFF. The CDR3 bases are TGTGCCAGCAGCTTAGGTTTCGGGGGGCAGAGGGCTGAAGCTTTCTTT.

CDR3 DNA: TGTGCCAGCAGCGGGAGGGGGGACAGGGTACCAGATACGCAGTATTTT. This sequence encodes CASSGRGDRVPDTQYF. J is TRBJ2-3 and V is TRBV5-6; the match to TRBD1 covers 9 bases. Trimming cost V 4 bases and J 4 bases; bases outside gene matches: 10. CDR3 length equals 16 residues. The germline V gene has CDR1 SGHDT and CDR2 YYEEEE.

The chain is built from TRBV7-8 and TRBJ1-1; D unclear. Germline V lookup: CDR1 SGHVS, CDR2 FQNEAQ. This CDR3 spans 12 amino acids. V lost 5 bases and J lost 1, with 5 bases in between. CDR3 sequence (DNA): TGTGCCAGCAGCCACCGGAACACTGAAGCTTTCTTT. As protein: CASSHRNTEAFF.

The V gene is TRBV4-1, the J gene TRBJ1-2, with a tentative D call TRBD1 (6 bases). The V gene's germline CDR1 is MGHRA and CDR2 YSYEKL. CDR3 length equals 14 residues. V lost 3 bases to trimming and J lost 5 bases, with 13 bases between them. CDR3 DNA: TGCGCCAGCAGCCAGCCCCGAGGGGGATATGGCTACACCTTC. This codes for CASSQPRGGYGYTF.

This chain links TRBV4-1 with TRBJ1-1; D perhaps matches TRBD1 (5 bases). The CDR3 spans 14 residues. Trimming took off 1 base at V and 3 bases at J, with 9 bases between the two ends. Per germline, CDR1 MGHRA and CDR2 YSYEKL. The CDR3 region has the DNA TGCGCCAGCAGCCAAGTACAGGAAGACACTGAAGCTTTCTTT. Translation gives CASSQVQEDTEAFF.

The chain is built from TRBV10-3 and TRBJ2-3; 8 bases are a match to TRBD1. CDR1 is ENHRY, CDR2 SYGVKD, per germline. The CDR3 totals 17 residues. V lost 7 bases and J lost 0; bases outside the gene matches: 12. The CDR3 loop reads CAITRDRFTSSTDTQYF. Written as DNA, the CDR3 is TGTGCCATCACCCGGGACAGGTTCACTTCTAGCACAGATACGCAGTATTTT.

The CDR3 spells CASSDRVIVGYTF. In nucleotides, the CDR3 is TGTGCCAGCAGTGACCGGGTGATTGTCGGCTACACCTTC. The chain uses TRBV2 and TRBJ1-2, with unresolved D. Trimming shortened V by 3 bases and J by 8 bases, and 13 bases separated the two germline ends. The CDR3 covers 13 residues. The germline V gene has CDR1 SNHLY and CDR2 FYNNEI. Full variable domain (rest looked up from reference TRBV2 and TRBJ1-2): EPEVTQTPSHQVTQMGQEVILRCVPISNHLYFYWYRQILGQKVEFLVSFYNNEISEKSEIFDDQFSVERPDGSNFTLKIRSTKLEDSAMYFCASSDRVIVGYTFGSGTRLTVV.

The rearrangement joins TRBV28 to TRBJ2-1; possibly TRBD2 for D (5 bases). This CDR3 region has 11 residues. Trimming stripped 6 bases from V and 5 bases from J, with 5 bases between. CDR1 and CDR2 from the germline V gene are MDHEN and SYDVKM. Written as DNA, the CDR3 is TGTGCCAGCAGGGGAGACAATGAGCAGTTCTTC. Its protein is CASRGDNEQFF.

This chain connects TRBV18 to TRBJ2-5, with D perhaps TRBD2 (5 bases). Germline V lookup: CDR1 KGHSH, CDR2 LQKENI. V gave up 3 bases and J gave up 2 bases, with 13 bases separating them. The CDR3 loop spans 15 amino acids. The CDR3 bases are TGTGCCAGCTCACCCCTACTAGGGCTACAAGAGACCCAGTACTTC. Amino acid sequence: CASSPLLGLQETQYF.

The chain is built from TRBV5-1 and TRBJ2-5, with a weak D call TRBD1 (6 bases). The CDR3 totals 15 residues. V was cut by 5 bases and J by 5 bases, with 19 bases left in between. Per the germline V gene, CDR1 is SGHRS and CDR2 is YFSETQ. This CDR3 reads CASRVRLGARETQYF. The CDR3 coding sequence is TGCGCCAGCAGGGTGAGGTTGGGGGCACGGGAGACCCAGTACTTC.

V usage is TRBV2 and J usage is TRBJ2-7; 7 bases are shared with TRBD1. CDR3 length: 13 amino acids. CDR1 and CDR2 (germline): SNHLY, FYNNEI. J gave up 2 bases and V 7 bases, and 5 bases lay outside the gene matches. CDR3 in amino acids: CASIGTVTYEQYF. The CDR3 nucleotides are TGTGCCAGCATTGGGACAGTGACCTACGAGCAGTACTTC.

The chain recombines TRBV6-6 with TRBJ2-7; D might be TRBD1 (6 bases). Trimming pared 8 bases from V and 2 bases from J, leaving 19 bases between. The CDR3 is 15 residues long. The V gene's germline CDR1 is MNHNY and CDR2 SVGAGI (reference sequence). CDR3 protein: CASAGDRGRAYEQYF. DNA for the CDR3: TGTGCCAGCGCAGGGGATCGGGGCAGGGCCTACGAGCAGTACTTC.

The chain uses TRBV2 and TRBJ2-2; D ambiguous. Between the trimmed V and J ends, which lost 5 bases and 8 bases, there was a span of 18 bases. From germline, CDR1 is SNHLY and CDR2 FYNNEI. There are 15 residues in the CDR3. The CDR3 DNA reads as TGTGCCAGCAGTAGCCGCACAGTACTCTTGGGGGAGCTGTTTTTT. It yields the protein CASSSRTVLLGELFF.

This clone came up once. The chain recombines TRBV25-1 with TRBJ1-2, with D possibly TRBD1 on 6 matching bases. Germline CDR1 is MGHDK and CDR2 is SYGVNS. V dropped 1 base and J dropped 4 bases, with 10 bases sitting between them. The length of the CDR3 is 14 residues. CDR3 sequence: CASSESGQIYGYTF. The CDR3 region has the DNA TGTGCCAGCAGTGAATCCGGACAGATCTATGGCTACACCTTC.

This sequence joins TRBV5-4 and TRBJ1-4, with 9 bases fitting TRBD1. The CDR3 loop spans 14 amino acids. Germline lookup yields CDR1 SGHNT and CDR2 YYREEE (reference sequence). The J segment lost 4 bases and the V segment lost 5 bases, leaving 3 bases of the junction unmatched. The DNA of the CDR3 is TGTGCCAGCAGGTCGGGACAGGGTAATGAAAAACTGTTTTTT. Protein: CASRSGQGNEKLFF.

The rearrangement uses TRBV18 and TRBJ1-3; D possibly corresponds to TRBD1 (5 bases). Trimming stripped 4 bases from V and 3 bases from J, with 10 bases between. The CDR3 has 14 amino acids. Germline assignment: CDR1 KGHSH and CDR2 LQKENI. Here the CDR3 DNA reads TGTGCCAGCTCACAAGGGACTAGTGGAAACACCATATATTTT. This sequence encodes CASSQGTSGNTIYF.

The rearrangement joins TRBV7-2 to TRBJ1-5; TRBD1 matches 9 bases. The germline gives CDR1 SGHTA, CDR2 FQGNSA. V trimming: 5 bases; J trimming: 7 bases; junction bases outside the gene matches: 6. The CDR3 spans 14 residues. CDR3 DNA: TGTGCCAGCAGCCTTCGGACAGGGGACCAGCCCCAGCATTTT. This translates into CASSLRTGDQPQHF.

The chain is built from TRBV6-6 and TRBJ2-3; no reliable D call. Deletions cut 6 bases from V and 5 bases from J, with 12 bases between. CDR3 length equals 13 residues. CDR1 and CDR2 (germline): MNHNY, SVGAGI (reference sequence). DNA for the CDR3: TGTGCCAGCAGACCCCAGCCAGGAGATACGCAGTATTTT. As protein: CASRPQPGDTQYF.

V is TRBV6-5 and J is TRBJ2-3, with 9 positions matching TRBD2. Germline-derived CDR1 and CDR2 are MNHEY and SVGAGI. V dropped 4 bases and J dropped 2; count of bases not matched to a gene: 4. The CDR3 spans 15 residues. In DNA form, the CDR3 reads TGTGCCAGCAGTTTAGCGGGGGAGCCCACAGATACGCAGTATTTT. It specifies CASSLAGEPTDTQYF.

This chain links TRBV14 with TRBJ2-2; no clear D. Germline loops: CDR1 SGHDN, CDR2 FVKESK. The CDR3 consists of 15 residues. Trimming took 4 bases from V and 4 from J, leaving 13 bases between them. The chain's CDR3 is CASSPFRAGTGELFF. In nucleotides, the CDR3 is TGTGCCAGCAGCCCCTTCCGGGCTGGCACCGGGGAGCTGTTTTTT.

This sequence joins TRBV19 and TRBJ2-7; 7 bases line up with TRBD2. CDR1 is LNHDA, CDR2 SQIVND, per germline (reference sequence). The junction had 3 bases not matched to a gene; V was cut back by 2 bases and J by 5 bases. The CDR3 spans 13 residues. This CDR3 reads CASSIRGEHEQYF. CDR3 coding DNA: TGTGCCAGTAGTATACGGGGGGAACACGAGCAGTACTTC.

The rearrangement uses TRBV9 and TRBJ1-1; D remains ambiguous. The CDR3 length is 17 residues. Trimming stripped 0 bases from V and 3 bases from J, with 18 bases between. Per the germline V gene, CDR1 is SGDLS and CDR2 is YYNGEE. In nucleotides, the CDR3 is TGTGCCAGCAGCGTAGTGCGGACGGATGGAGAGTACACTGAAGCTTTCTTT. Translation gives CASSVVRTDGEYTEAFF. Using reference TRBV9 and TRBJ1-1 for the parts outside the CDR3, the full variable domain is DSGVTQTPKHLITATGQRVTLRCSPRSGDLSVYWYQQSLDQGLQFLIQYYNGEERAKGNILERFSAQQFPDLHSELNLSSLELGDSALYFCASSVVRTDGEYTEAFFGQGTRLTVV.